Sequencing of this T cell receptor beta chain was carried out in a study of cytomegalovirus exposure and HLA in healthy donors (dated by TCRdb to 2015 to 2018). Broadly, across the study: In an earlier analysis of approximately 640 of the donors, about 260 Gb of sequence data and 100 million or so unique TCR beta sequences from roughly 180 million T cells were reported. The study profiled the T cell repertoires of 666 subjects by immunosequencing and related them to cytomegalovirus serostatus. Class I and class II HLA loci were covered by the typing at four-digit resolution. Across around 400 genotyped donors of the cohort, an average of about 250,000 unique TCR beta nucleotide sequences per donor were sequenced, and around 19% of those sequences were non-productive. Alongside the repertoire data, information on donor age, sex, ethnicity and CMV serostatus was compiled. To predict cytomegalovirus infection status, the study brought together high-throughput TCR immunosequencing, statistical association of individual TCRs with disease status, and machine learning. Besides the first cohort of hundreds of subjects, a separate validation cohort made up of around 120 different subjects was used. About 330 gigabases of sequencing data and around 80 million unique TCR sequences made up an early release that covered several hundred HLA-typed donors. Among the 398 genotyped donors, about 83% belonged to the genetic ancestry cluster associated with self-reported Caucasian donors. Rather than using new phenotypic data, the later analysis identified candidate immune exposures from TCR beta sequences and from how often those sequences occurred across donors. To study patterns of TCR occurrence, a later analysis re-analyzed previously published TCR beta repertoires from just over 650 donors and added high-resolution HLA genotyping. The number of donors typed differed by locus, with 629-630 for A, B, C, DRB1 and DQB1, around 520 for DQA1, some 570 for DPA1, and roughly 450 for DPB1. An earlier analysis of approximately 630 of the donors applied high-throughput TCR beta sequencing to assess whether each TCR beta V gene segment acted as functional or pseudogenic. All discovery cohort repertoires had been generated using a single sequencing platform. Several DR-DQ haplotypes were treated as single units for association and clustering because of strong linkage in the cohort. The study was designed to test whether signatures of past pathogen exposure could be identified by cataloging public T cell receptors. Genome-wide SNP genotypes for about three fifths of the roughly 670 donors were used in a later genetic analysis, which treated that subset as a discovery cohort.

In total, 600 or so healthy bone marrow donors made up the cohort. At the time of sampling, every cohort member was nominally healthy, though immune exposures that went unrecorded were likely present. The donor tested CMV seronegative, placing the donor among the approximately 360 seronegative members of the cohort. Each donor provided a peripheral blood sample, and peripheral blood mononuclear cells were used for TCR beta sequencing. Genomic DNA extraction from the blood cell samples was performed with the Qiagen DNeasy Blood Extraction Kit. With respect to this clone: It has no known antigen specificity. Per-nucleotide qualities are absent, and no much larger clonotype sits a single base away.

Library generation was performed with the immunoSEQ multiplex PCR assay. The multiplex PCR relied on a mix of 60 forward primers for TCR Vbeta segments and 13 reverse primers for TCR Jbeta segments. The CDR3 region of rearranged TCR beta genes was amplified from genomic DNA by a multiplex PCR assay. Amplified TCR beta libraries were sequenced as 87-base-pair reads on the Illumina HiSeq System. The authors' pipeline ran thus. A later analysis tallied about 77 million unique TCR beta chains across the 666 repertoires, and some 10 million of those chains were shared by two or more donors. Raw reads were error-corrected and collapsed into unique sequences by a nearest-neighbor algorithm in which closely related sequences were merged to remove PCR and sequencing errors. To assign V, D and J gene segments, CDR3 sequences were aligned to IMGT reference sequences. For a sequence to be retained, at least a six-nucleotide match to both a V gene segment and a J gene segment was required. Rearrangements were classified as productive when the CDR3 lacked stop codons and remained in frame with V and J, and all other rearrangements were classified as non-productive. Following IMGT convention, CDR3 was defined as the stretch from the second conserved V-encoded cysteine up to the conserved J-encoded phenylalanine. The earlier analysis of some 540 of the donors excluded any sequence lacking an unambiguous match to a single V gene segment. In an earlier analysis of approximately 590 of the donors, V segments were called functional above 56.7% productive rearrangements and were called segregating when the between-donor standard deviation exceeded 5%. To diagnose cytomegalovirus status from the catalog of TCR beta chain sequences, a statistical classification framework was built. In a later analysis, V and J genes were assigned by comparing TCR nucleotide sequences against IMGT/GENE-DB human TR gene sequences. In a later analysis, CDR3 sequences and most-parsimonious VDJ recombination scenarios were assigned using the TCRdist pipeline. In a later analysis, every TCR beta chain was defined by the combination of its CDR3 amino acid sequence and its V-gene family, and reads without a unique V-gene family were dropped. To address suspected cross-contamination and a sequencing artifact, a later analysis removed roughly 580 highly shared, low-generation-probability nucleotide sequences. A later analysis calculated a clonal expansion index for each public chain from normalized within-repertoire ranks of inferred template counts. In a later analysis, generation probabilities were computed using a VDJ recombination model fitted to out-of-frame rearrangements, and the results were checked against IGoR. Hypergeometric tests were used in a later analysis to score TCR-TCR, TCR-HLA and TCR-CMV co-occurrence, with a repertoire-size bias correction applied to the TCR pairs. False discovery rates were estimated in a later analysis by permuting HLA or CMV assignments 20 times. In a later analysis, co-occurring TCRs were grouped with DBSCAN, and TCRdist sequence similarity was added when clustering was performed within HLA-allele-positive subsets. Repertoires with fewer than 30,000 or more than 120,000 public chains were left out of co-occurrence clustering, as were a handful of repertoires with anomalous nucleotide sharing. The immuneACCESS repertoire file appears here via TCRdb, limited to in-frame rearrangements. These files lack a portion of the clones; in checked studies, under half of the deficit traces to unresolved V genes, and the cause of the others is not known. Clone size and the V and J calls come from that table; the DNA yielded D and trimming. The sample records roughly 180,000 clones, 78% of which are singletons. Clones ranked in the top ten supply 2.9% of the sample.

What the research found in general, with its limitations: Because HLA typing was unavailable for some donors at each locus, only the typed subset was used in association tests. The sequencing pipeline was judged likely to have produced a cluster of highly shared sequence variants as a technical artifact. Linkage disequilibrium might explain the correlated functional status among segregating V segments, but an unknown experimental factor could not be ruled out. A further reported finding was that TCR beta sequences accurately predicted the HLA-A and HLA-B alleles for most subjects in the first cohort. An earlier analysis of approximately 530 of the donors showed that most TCR beta V segments appeared in productive rearrangements either about 87% or about 30% of the time, which broadly matched IMGT annotations. In both the original and validation cohorts, the classifier was reported to diagnose cytomegalovirus status with high specificity and sensitivity. The earlier analysis of fewer than 750 of the donors excluded about 16 rarely observed V segments, including chromosome 9 orphons, because counts were too low. At a false discovery rate of 0.05, a later analysis linked under 20,000 TCR beta sequences to specific HLA alleles. Most TCR sequences were seen in very few donors, while some public TCRs were found in many individuals. Strong co-occurrence of HLA alleles, especially DR and DQ, made assigning TCR associations to individual alleles difficult. In a later analysis, most CMV-associated TCR beta chains were found to appear HLA-restricted, with HLA associations seemingly driven largely by CMV exposure. The study listed around 160 TCR beta chains as associated with cytomegalovirus. A later analysis found that HLA-associated TCR beta chains were more clonally expanded and had lower generation probabilities than equally common non-associated chains. Presence/absence analyses assumed roughly uniform sequencing depth across donors, an assumption that may not hold. In this cohort, only TCR beta chains were sequenced, and detectable features were limited by the absence of alpha or paired-chain data. The authors suggested that the approach could potentially be extended to other disease states and immunological phenotypes. A few of the identified cytomegalovirus-associated TCR beta chains were confirmed in vitro to be specific for cytomegalovirus antigens. According to a later analysis, parvovirus B19, influenza, CMV and Epstein-Barr virus appeared linked to several top co-occurrence clusters. A later genetic analysis associated a missense DCLRE1C variant with V-gene and J-gene trimming of TCR beta chains, and an independent cohort replicated the association. A later analysis found that TCR association rates varied across HLA loci, with DRB1 alleles showing the most associated TCRs and HLA-C alleles the fewest. Immune exposure information for the cohort was limited to CMV serostatus. In a later genetic analysis, fewer N-insertions in productive TCRs were reported among donors in an Asian-associated ancestry cluster than the approximately 710-donor mean.

Sequenced material: PBMCs. The sequence was collected from a female donor in good health and CMV-seronegative.

The CDR3 reads as follows: CASSLPLSGGPYEQYF. The DNA sequence follows: TGTGCCAGCAGCCTACCCCTTAGCGGGGGGCCATACGAGCAGTACTTC. The chain is encoded by TRBV7-8 joined to TRBJ2-7, with 10 junctional bases fitting TRBD2. The germline V gene provides CDR1 SGHVS and CDR2 FQNEAQ. Trimming accounts for 5 bases at V and 4 bases at J, while the number of junction bases matched to no gene is 11. Spanning cysteine to phenylalanine, the CDR3 consists of 16 amino acids. Just CDR3 DNA is preserved here, 48 bases in frame from base 1.